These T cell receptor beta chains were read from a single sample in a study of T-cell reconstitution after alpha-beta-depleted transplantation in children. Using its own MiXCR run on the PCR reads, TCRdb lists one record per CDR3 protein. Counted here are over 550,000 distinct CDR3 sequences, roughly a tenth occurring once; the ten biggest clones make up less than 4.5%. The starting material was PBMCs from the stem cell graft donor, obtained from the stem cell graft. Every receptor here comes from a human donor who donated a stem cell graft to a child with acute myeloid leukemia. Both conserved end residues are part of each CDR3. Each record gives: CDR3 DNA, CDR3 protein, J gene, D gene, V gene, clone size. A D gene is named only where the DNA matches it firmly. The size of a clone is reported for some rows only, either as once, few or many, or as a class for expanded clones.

TGTGCCAGCAGTTACCCGGCCGGGACTTTAGATACGCAGTATTTT	CASSYPAGTLDTQYF	TRBJ2-3	-	TRBV6-5	many
TGCAGTGCCCCCCCGGGGAGAGACGCAGATACGCAGTATTTT	CSAPPGRDADTQYF	TRBJ2-3	-	TRBV20-1	few
TGCGCCAGCAGCTTAGGAGGGGAAGTGAACGAGCAGTACTTC	CASSLGGEVNEQYF	TRBJ2-7	-	TRBV5-1	-
TGTGCCAGCGCCCCGTGGGCTAGCGGGAACGCAGATACGCAGTATTTT	CASAPWASGNADTQYF	TRBJ2-3	TRBD2	TRBV2	-
TGCAGTGCTAGAGATCGGGCAGGGGGGATCTTT	CSARDRAGGIF	TRBJ1-1	TRBD1	TRBV20-1	-
TGTGCCAGCAGTAGGACAGGGCCCGGAAACACCATATATTTT	CASSRTGPGNTIYF	TRBJ1-3	TRBD1	TRBV12-3/TRBV12-4	-
TGTGCCAGCAGTTTAGCCTCCTCTCCGGGACGCTCCTACGAGCAGTACTTC	CASSLASSPGRSYEQYF	TRBJ2-7	-	TRBV28	-
TGCGCCAGCAGCCAAGGGGGGCAGGTTTACAATGAGCAGTTCTTC	CASSQGGQVYNEQFF	TRBJ2-1	-	TRBV4-3	many
TGTGCCAGCAGTACCCGTCGGAGGTCCTACGAGCAGTACTTC	CASSTRRRSYEQYF	TRBJ2-7	-	TRBV6-1	-
TGTGCCAGCAGTTACTCGTCCGGGGTATATGGCTACACCTTC	CASSYSSGVYGYTF	TRBJ1-2	-	TRBV6-5	-
TGTGCCAGCAGTCCCGAGGGAAGGACTGAAGCTTTCTTT	CASSPEGRTEAFF	TRBJ1-1	-	TRBV28	many
TGTGCCAGCTCCCCCGGGGTAGCGGGAGTTGACCCCTACGAGCAGTACTTC	CASSPGVAGVDPYEQYF	TRBJ2-7	TRBD2	TRBV18	few
TGTGCCAGCAGTTACTCGGTGTGGGATAGCTCCTACAATGAGCAGTTCTTC	CASSYSVWDSSYNEQFF	TRBJ2-1	-	TRBV6-2/TRBV6-3	-
TGTGCCAGCAGTTCCGGTCGACAGGGACAAGAGCAGTACTTC	CASSSGRQGQEQYF	TRBJ2-7	TRBD1	TRBV27	few
TGCAGTGCTAGAGTGGGGACTAGCGGGACAGAGACCCAGTACTTC	CSARVGTSGTETQYF	TRBJ2-5	TRBD2	TRBV20-1	-
TGCAGCGTTGGGCGGGATAGAGGGACCACCTACGAGCAGTACTTC	CSVGRDRGTTYEQYF	TRBJ2-7	-	TRBV29-1	many
TGCAGTGCTAGAGAAGCAGGGTGGGCAGATACGCAGTATTTT	CSAREAGWADTQYF	TRBJ2-3	-	TRBV20-1	many
TGTGCCAGTAGTATGGCGGGAGCTATCAATGAGCAGTTCTTC	CASSMAGAINEQFF	TRBJ2-1	TRBD2	TRBV19	-
TGCGCCAGCAGCCAAGGAGGGACTAGCGGGAGCCCCTACGAGCAGTACTTC	CASSQGGTSGSPYEQYF	TRBJ2-7	TRBD2	TRBV4-3	-
TGTGCCTGGGGTGCACTCACTGAAGCTTTCTTT	CAWGALTEAFF	TRBJ1-1	-	TRBV30	-
TGTGCTAGCAGCCCAGGACTAGCGGGCGGGTACGGGGAGCTGTTTTTT	CASSPGLAGGYGELFF	TRBJ2-2	TRBD2	TRBV7-7	few
TGCGCCAGCAGCAAAGGAGGGGGACGGTACAATGAGCAGTTCTTC	CASSKGGGRYNEQFF	TRBJ2-1	-	TRBV5-1	-
TGCGCCAGCAGCTTCATTCGAGTCGAAGAGACCCAGTACTTC	CASSFIRVEETQYF	TRBJ2-5	-	TRBV5-1	few
TGTGCCACCAGCGCTCCAGGGCGCAGGGGGCTAGGTCAGCCCCAGCATTTT	CATSAPGRRGLGQPQHF	TRBJ1-5	TRBD1	TRBV15	few
TGCAGTGCTAGAGCAGGATGGTATTATGGCTACACCTTC	CSARAGWYYGYTF	TRBJ1-2	-	TRBV20-1	few
TGTGCCTGGGGCCGGACAGGGGTTAGGACCGGGGAGCTGTTTTTT	CAWGRTGVRTGELFF	TRBJ2-2	TRBD1	TRBV30	-
TGTGCCAGCAGCTTAGGAGGGGTAACTGAAGCTTTCTTT	CASSLGGVTEAFF	TRBJ1-1	-	TRBV7-9	many